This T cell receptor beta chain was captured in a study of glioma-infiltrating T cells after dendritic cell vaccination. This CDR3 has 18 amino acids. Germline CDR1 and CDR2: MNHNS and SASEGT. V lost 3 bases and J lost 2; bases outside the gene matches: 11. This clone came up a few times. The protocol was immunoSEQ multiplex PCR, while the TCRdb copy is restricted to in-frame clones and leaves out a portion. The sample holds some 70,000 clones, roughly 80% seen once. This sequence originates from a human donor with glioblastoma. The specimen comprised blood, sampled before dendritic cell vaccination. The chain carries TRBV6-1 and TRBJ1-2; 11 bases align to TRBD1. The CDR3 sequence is CASSEAGWGTGGNYGYTF. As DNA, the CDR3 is TGTGCCAGCAGTGAGGCGGGTTGGGGGACAGGGGGGAACTATGGCTACACCTTC.